This T cell receptor beta chain appears in the sequencing data of a study of response to subunit inactivated influenza vaccine. Regarding the study as a whole: After each seasonal influenza vaccination, few new T cells are recruited, the authors suggested.

Germline trimming cut 7 bases from V and 0 bases from J; bases unmatched to any gene: 2. This CDR3 comprises 13 residues. A single record per CDR3 protein comes from TCRdb applying MiXCR to the RT-PCR reads. The sample includes about 310,000 distinct CDR3 sequences, over 20% of them seen just once. This clonotype was seen ten or more times. The antigen remains undetermined. This chain connects TRBV12-3 or TRBV12-4 to TRBJ1-2; 7 bases are shared with TRBD1. The receptor was isolated from a man aged 45 to 70 who received an inactivated influenza vaccine. This specimen was PBMCs from blood, taken about 19 months after vaccination. The CDR3 protein is CASNQGANYGYTF. Here the CDR3 DNA reads TGTGCCAGCAATCAGGGGGCTAACTATGGCTACACCTTC.